This passage covers 25 T cell receptor beta chains from one sample sequenced in a study of T cells in Graves' hyperthyroidism and ophthalmopathy. RNA transcripts yielded amplified TCR beta CDR3 regions. A set of HTBI primers served as the primers for a first-round RT-PCR of the TCR CDR3. TCRdb ran MiXCR on the multiplex PCR reads and lists one entry per CDR3 protein. The sample has hundreds of thousands of distinct CDR3 sequences, roughly 32% seen once; the top ten hold roughly 31%. The sample comprised blood. The receptors come from a woman between 40 and 55 years old with Graves' hyperthyroidism.

The gene calls are TRBV10-3 and TRBJ1-1; no firm D call. Germline V gene lookup returns CDR1 ENHRY and CDR2 SYGVKD. This CDR3 is built from 12 residues. The V and J ends lost 5 bases and 0 bases respectively, with 4 bases between them. This chain's CDR3 is CAISLLNTEAFF. The CDR3 coding sequence is TGTGCCATCAGTCTGCTGAACACTGAAGCTTTCTTT.

This clonotype showed up many times. The chain couples TRBV24-1 to TRBJ1-2; a weak D match, TRBD1 (6 bases). Trimming cost V 4 bases and J 7 bases, with 18 bases left between them. The germline gives CDR1 KGHDR, CDR2 SFDVKD. CDR3 length: 15 residues. The CDR3 protein is CATSEENRAGVGYTF. CDR3 DNA: TGTGCCACCAGTGAGGAGAACAGGGCGGGGGTTGGCTACACCTTC.

The rearrangement joins TRBV19 to TRBJ2-7, with D unclear. Germline CDR1 reads LNHDA; CDR2 reads SQIVND (reference sequence). The CDR3 length is 14 residues. The germline V and J ends were trimmed by 5 bases and 0 bases, with 11 bases remaining between them. DNA for the CDR3: TGTGCCAGTAGTCCTCGGGCCAGCTCCTACGAGCAGTACTTC. This gives the protein CASSPRASSYEQYF.

There are many counts of this clonotype. The CDR3 sequence is CASSLGRFLAGTEAFF. Here the CDR3 DNA reads TGTGCCAGCAGCTTAGGCCGATTTCTCGCAGGCACTGAAGCTTTCTTT. The V call is TRBV7-6, the J call TRBJ1-1; unclear D gene. This CDR3 is built from 16 residues. Germline CDR1 reads SGHVS; CDR2 reads FNYEAQ. The V gene lost 1 base and the J gene lost 4 bases, with 16 bases spanning the gap.

CDR3 in DNA: TGTGCCAGCTCTCGGTGGGACACTGAAGCTTTCTTT. This encodes CASSRWDTEAFF. The J gene is TRBJ1-1, the V gene TRBV10-3; no clear D gene. Trimming cost V 10 bases and J 3 bases, with 12 bases left between them. The CDR3 spans 12 residues. Germline CDR1 is ENHRY and CDR2 is SYGVKD.

The chain employs TRBV9 and TRBJ2-2; 11 bases are a match to TRBD1. V dropped 3 bases and J dropped 4; count of bases not matched to a gene: 5. The CDR3 is 16 amino acids. CDR1 and CDR2 from the germline V gene are SGDLS and YYNGEE. CDR3 amino acids: CASSAGQGAGTGELFF. The CDR3 DNA reads as TGTGCCAGCAGCGCCGGACAGGGGGCCGGCACCGGGGAGCTGTTTTTT.

The chain uses TRBV12-3 or TRBV12-4 and TRBJ1-1; no definite D call. V was shortened by 3 bases and J by 3 bases, with 8 bases between the two germline ends. The CDR3 is 13 residues long. The CDR3 DNA follows: TGTGCCAGCAGTTTTTGGGTTGACACTGAAGCTTTCTTT. The encoded protein is CASSFWVDTEAFF.

This clonotype has ten or more counts. The chain joins TRBV20-1 to TRBJ1-2, with unresolved D. The CDR3 contains 15 residues. Germline lookup yields CDR1 DFQATT and CDR2 SNEGSKA (reference sequence). V shed 3 bases and J shed 0 bases, with 14 bases lying between them. CDR3 nucleotide sequence: TGCAGTGCTAGTATTAAACGCGGATCTAACTATGGCTACACCTTC. Amino acid sequence: CSASIKRGSNYGYTF.

This clonotype was seen at least ten times. This chain connects TRBV5-8 to TRBJ2-5; D is unresolved. Germline assignment: CDR1 SGHTS and CDR2 YDEGEE. Trimming shortened V by 0 bases and J by 6 bases, and 3 bases separated the two germline ends. The CDR3 contains 11 residues. CDR3 DNA sequence: TGTGCCAGCAGCTTGGACCAGACCCAGTACTTC. Translated: CASSLDQTQYF.

In this sample, this clonotype turned up many times. This sequence joins TRBV13 and TRBJ1-5; a weak D match, TRBD1 (5 bases). The germline CDR1 and CDR2 sequences are PRHDT and FYEKMQ (reference sequence). V was cut by 2 bases and J by 6 bases, with 11 bases left in between. The CDR3 runs 14 residues. CDR3 protein: CASSLSRVSQPQHF. The CDR3 DNA sequence: TGTGCCAGCAGCTTATCCAGGGTCAGTCAGCCCCAGCATTTT.

In regard to this clonotype: A much larger clone lies one base from this, so it may be a read error. V is TRBV6-5 and J is TRBJ1-6; tentative D call: TRBD1 (6 bases). The CDR3 extends over 14 amino acids. CDR1 is MNHEY, CDR2 SVGAGI, per germline. CDR3 DNA sequence: TGTGCCAGCACCGAAGGGGGATTTGATTCACCCCTCTACTTT. Its protein is CASTEGGFDSPLYF.

This clonotype was counted between two and nine times. V gene TRBV7-9 combines with J gene TRBJ2-2, with TRBD1 matching 8 bases. The CDR3 loop spans 16 amino acids. V lost 4 bases, J lost 2 bases, and 6 bases stayed unmatched. The germline CDR1 and CDR2 sequences are SEHNR and FQNEAQ (reference sequence). CDR3 bases: TGTGCCAGCAGCTCCCGGGACAGGCAAAACACCGGGGAGCTGTTTTTT. Protein: CASSSRDRQNTGELFF.

V and J are TRBV6-5 and TRBJ1-5; D possibly corresponds to TRBD1 (5 bases). The CDR3 has 14 residues. V lost 2 bases to trimming and J lost 9 bases, with 14 bases between them. CDR1 and CDR2 (germline): MNHEY, SVGAGI. CDR3 loop: CASSYGARSPPQHF. The CDR3 DNA follows: TGTGCCAGCAGTTACGGGGCCAGGTCACCGCCCCAGCATTTT.

The gene calls are TRBV9 and TRBJ2-7; TRBD2 matches at 15 bases. The CDR3 totals 14 residues. V shed 7 bases, J shed 2 bases, and the junction held 1 base outside the gene matches. Germline V gene data show CDR1 as SGDLS and CDR2 as YYNGEE. The CDR3 DNA sequence: TGTGCCAGCTGGACTAGCGGGAGGGCCTACGAGCAGTACTTC. It is translated as CASWTSGRAYEQYF.

The table lists this clonotype with many counts. The chain uses TRBV19 and TRBJ1-2; no clear D gene. Germline lookup yields CDR1 LNHDA and CDR2 SQIVND (reference sequence). The CDR3 loop spans 13 amino acids. Trimming cost V 6 bases and J 6 bases, with 14 bases left between them. This CDR3 is CASRLGWFDGYTF. The DNA for the CDR3 is TGTGCCAGTAGATTGGGTTGGTTCGATGGCTACACCTTC.

This chain uses TRBV2 with TRBJ1-3; TRBD1 matches at 7 bases. V lost 3 bases to trimming and J lost 8 bases; unmatched junction nucleotides: 7. From germline, CDR1 is SNHLY and CDR2 FYNNEI. The CDR3 is 14 residues long. The CDR3 nucleotides read TGTGCCAGCAGTGACACTCGACAGGGAGACACCATATATTTT. It yields the protein CASSDTRQGDTIYF.

The sample holds one count of this clonotype. Given a much more abundant clone one base away, this may be a read error. The chain employs TRBV9 and TRBJ1-3; no definite D call. The CDR3 covers 15 residues. Looked up from germline, CDR1 is SGDLS and CDR2 is YYNGEE. V was clipped by 3 bases and J by 0 bases, with 10 bases between them. The CDR3 nucleotides are TGTGCCAGCAGCGCGGACTCAAGCTCTGGAAACACCATATATTTT. Translation gives CASSADSSSGNTIYF.

In its sample, this clonotype was seen a few times. V gene TRBV4-3 combines with J gene TRBJ1-2; TRBD1 matches 7 bases. The V segment lost 0 bases and the J segment 5 bases; nucleotides outside the gene matches: 6. Germline CDR1 and CDR2: LGHNA and YSLEER. The CDR3 contains 15 residues. CDR3 sequence reads: CASSQDQTGRYGYTF. In DNA form, the CDR3 reads TGCGCCAGCAGCCAAGATCAGACAGGGAGATATGGCTACACCTTC.

This clonotype has just a few counts. The V call is TRBV10-1, the J call TRBJ1-1; 8 nucleotides agree with TRBD1. Germline CDR1 and CDR2: WNHNN and SYGVQD (reference sequence). V lost 3 bases, J lost 0 bases, and 3 bases stayed unmatched. The CDR3 totals 15 residues. The CDR3 spells CASSDRTGMNTEAFF. In DNA form, the CDR3 reads TGCGCCAGCAGTGACAGGACAGGGATGAACACTGAAGCTTTCTTT.

The chain recombines TRBV6-5 with TRBJ1-4, with 9 bases matching TRBD1. V was pared by 10 bases and J by 13 bases, with 16 bases of the junction left unmatched. The CDR3 contains 14 residues. Germline loops: CDR1 MNHEY, CDR2 SVGAGI. Here the CDR3 reads CATHAGQGRSGLFF. The CDR3 nucleotides are TGTGCCACTCACGCGGGACAGGGAAGGTCCGGACTGTTTTTT.

This chain uses TRBV12-3 or TRBV12-4 with TRBJ2-2; 11 nucleotides align to TRBD2. The CDR3 is 18 residues long. V shed 2 bases and J 6 bases; nucleotides not matched to a gene: 11. The CDR3 coding sequence is TGTGCCAGCAGTTTATGGGGTACTAGCGGGAGCTTCTCCGGGGAGCTGTTTTTT. Its translation is CASSLWGTSGSFSGELFF.

As concerns this clonotype: The germline gene is not matched at one end of the junction; a read error may be the cause. The chain recombines TRBV29-1 with TRBJ2-5; the D is unclear. The CDR3 sequence is 15 residues long. Germline lookup yields CDR1 SQVTM and CDR2 ANQGSEA. CDR3 DNA: TGCAGCGTTGATGTTGCGGCAGGAATGCAAGAGGCCCAGTACTTC. Protein product: CSVDVAAGMQEAQYF.

In DNA, the CDR3 is TGCAGCGTTGGGTTAGGGACTTTCTCCGAGCAGTACTTC. Translated: CSVGLGTFSEQYF. The J gene is TRBJ2-7, the V gene TRBV29-1, with a tentative D call TRBD2 (6 bases). Germline CDR1 and CDR2: SQVTM and ANQGSEA. Trimming took off 4 bases at V and 6 bases at J, with 16 bases between the two ends. This CDR3 is built from 13 residues.

This clonotype was picked up many times. The chain employs TRBV7-2 and TRBJ1-1; 10 bases agree with TRBD1. V lost 3 bases, J lost 2 bases, and 6 bases stayed unmatched. Germline V gene data show CDR1 as SGHTA and CDR2 as FQGNSA. The CDR3 is 16 residues long. CDR3: CASSFDRGRRNTEAFF. CDR3 coding DNA: TGTGCCAGCAGCTTTGACAGGGGGCGAAGAAACACTGAAGCTTTCTTT.

This clonotype was detected ten times or more. The V call is TRBV10-2, the J call TRBJ1-5, with a possible D match to TRBD1 (6 bases). Germline V gives CDR1 WSHSY, CDR2 SAAADI. CDR3 length equals 13 residues. V lost 6 bases, J lost 7 bases, and 13 bases lay in between. DNA for the CDR3: TGCGCCAGCAGCGACAGGCCGGGACAGCCCCAGCATTTT. Encoded protein: CASSDRPGQPQHF.